What follows are 30 T cell receptor beta chains derived from one specimen sequenced in a study of Graves' ophthalmopathy and Graves' hyperthyroidism. RNA transcripts yielded amplified TCR beta CDR3 regions. HTBI primers were used in a first-round RT-PCR, which preceded a second-round multiplex PCR. TCRdb re-analysed the multiplex PCR reads in MiXCR, keeping a single row per CDR3 protein. Of a few hundred thousand distinct CDR3 sequences listed, about a sixth are singletons. Sequencing input: peripheral blood. Source of these receptors: a woman between 18 and 30 years old with Graves' ophthalmopathy.

This clonotype was seen ten or more times. The CDR3 sequence is CASSYSISGGLGGELFF. As DNA, the CDR3 is TGTGCCAGCAGTTACTCGATAAGCGGGGGTTTAGGCGGGGAGCTGTTTTTT. This rearrangement joins TRBV6-5 to TRBJ2-2, with 8 positions matching TRBD2. V shed 0 bases and J 7 bases; nucleotides not matched to a gene: 10. This CDR3 spans 17 amino acids. Germline CDR1 and CDR2: MNHEY and SVGAGI.

This clonotype appeared many times. The chain is built from TRBV2 and TRBJ2-7; a possible D gene is TRBD1 (5 bases). The CDR3 extends over 14 amino acids. Germline CDR1 reads SNHLY; CDR2 reads FYNNEI. Trimming removed 3 bases from V and 1 base from J, with 10 bases in between. The CDR3 coding sequence is TGTGCCAGCAGTGAGAGTAGACAGTCCTACGAGCAGTACTTC. Translated, it gives CASSESRQSYEQYF.

Ten or more counts support this clonotype. This sequence joins TRBV7-3 and TRBJ1-1; D is undetermined. V was trimmed by 2 bases and J by 5 bases, leaving 9 bases between them. The CDR3 covers 13 residues. Germline CDR1 and CDR2: SGHTA and FQGTGA. Written as DNA, the CDR3 is TGTGCCAGCAGCTTAGAGGTTGGGACTGAAGCTTTCTTT. Amino acids: CASSLEVGTEAFF.

This clonotype was seen many times. The chain joins TRBV9 to TRBJ2-2, with D possibly matching TRBD1 (6 bases). Germline CDR1 SGDLS, CDR2 YYNGEE. With 4 bases removed from V and 7 bases from J, the gap between germline ends came to 17 bases. The CDR3 is 15 residues long. CDR3 nucleotide sequence: TGTGCCAGCAGCTCCCGAAACAGGGAGATCGGGGAGCTGTTTTTT. This codes for CASSSRNREIGELFF.

Ten or more counts support this clonotype. The chain recombines TRBV30 with TRBJ1-3; D is uncertain. The CDR3 totals 14 residues. Germline CDR1 is GTSNPN and CDR2 is SVGIG (reference sequence). With 7 bases removed from V and 4 bases from J, the gap between germline ends came to 17 bases. In DNA form, the CDR3 reads TGTGCCTCCCCGGGCAGAATGGCGGGAAACACCATATATTTT. Translating gives CASPGRMAGNTIYF.

This clonotype was seen at least ten times. This chain connects TRBV11-2 to TRBJ2-7; 12 positions match TRBD2. Per the germline V gene, CDR1 is SGHAT and CDR2 is FQNNGV. The CDR3 totals 16 residues. V lost 5 bases to trimming and J lost 0 bases; unmatched junction nucleotides: 5. CDR3 region: CASSGGTSGYSYEQYF. The CDR3 DNA is TGTGCCAGCAGCGGCGGGACTAGCGGGTACTCCTACGAGCAGTACTTC.

At least ten counts were recorded for this clonotype. This chain joins TRBV7-2 and TRBJ2-7; D unresolved. The V end was cut by 1 base, the J end by 5 bases, with 12 bases between. This CDR3 region has 14 residues. Germline V gene sequence: CDR1 SGHTA, CDR2 FQGNSA. CDR3 sequence: CASSLVGSPHEQYF. CDR3 nucleotides: TGTGCCAGCAGCTTAGTTGGTAGTCCCCACGAGCAGTACTTC.

This clonotype was found many times. V and J are TRBV10-3 and TRBJ2-5; possibly TRBD1 for D (6 bases). This CDR3 contains 13 residues. From germline, CDR1 is ENHRY and CDR2 SYGVKD. Trimming took off 4 bases at V and 2 bases at J, with 8 bases between the two ends. CDR3 amino acids: CAISGQAQETQYF. The CDR3 nucleotides are TGTGCCATCAGTGGACAGGCGCAAGAGACCCAGTACTTC.

This clonotype was observed at least ten times. This chain connects TRBV28 to TRBJ2-2; 8 bases fit TRBD2. The CDR3 length is 15 residues. J gave up 6 bases and V 6 bases, and 9 bases lay outside the gene matches. Per germline, CDR1 MDHEN and CDR2 SYDVKM. The CDR3 region has the DNA TGTGCCAGCAGACCGGGGGGGACTCAGCCCGGGGAGCTGTTTTTT. It is translated as CASRPGGTQPGELFF.

This clonotype appeared many times. The chain links TRBV7-9 to TRBJ2-5; D is unclear. Germline CDR1 SEHNR, CDR2 FQNEAQ (reference sequence). This CDR3 has 13 residues. Trimming removed 3 bases from V and 5 bases from J, with 10 bases in between. CDR3 DNA: TGTGCCAGCAGCTTTGAGTTAAGGGAGACCCAGTACTTC. Its translation: CASSFELRETQYF.

Ten or more counts support this clonotype. This chain joins TRBV6-5 and TRBJ2-7; D is perhaps TRBD1 or TRBD2 (5 bases each). Germline V CDR1 and CDR2: MNHEY, SVGAGI. This CDR3 is 16 amino acids long. Trimming removed 2 bases at V and 4 bases at J, with 18 bases between. The CDR3 DNA reads TGTGCCAGCAGTTACACGCGTTTCGGTGGGGGTTACGAGCAGTACTTC. Amino acid sequence: CASSYTRFGGGYEQYF.

The rearrangement uses TRBV28 and TRBJ2-5, with TRBD1 matching 8 bases. The ends lost 9 bases at V and 4 bases at J; junction bases unmatched: 13. The CDR3 sequence is 15 residues long. Germline lookup yields CDR1 MDHEN and CDR2 SYDVKM. This CDR3 is CASQPLGQGRETQYF. CDR3 DNA: TGTGCCAGTCAGCCTCTAGGACAGGGTCGAGAGACCCAGTACTTC.

This clonotype came up many times. Here the CDR3 DNA reads TGTGCCAGCAGTTTCACAGGGCAGGGGCAAGAGACCCAGTACTTC. It translates to CASSFTGQGQETQYF. This chain joins TRBV12-3 or TRBV12-4 and TRBJ2-5; tentative D call: TRBD1 (6 bases). Trimming left V 3 bases short and J 2 bases short, with 13 bases between. The CDR3 contains 15 residues.

V gene TRBV9 combines with J gene TRBJ2-2; 7 nucleotides line up with TRBD2. The CDR3 runs to 15 residues. The junction had 4 bases not matched to a gene; V was cut back by 0 bases and J by 5 bases. Germline lookup yields CDR1 SGDLS and CDR2 YYNGEE. This CDR3 is CASSVEGSGTGELFF. The CDR3 coding sequence is TGTGCCAGCAGCGTAGAAGGTAGCGGGACCGGGGAGCTGTTTTTT.

There are many counts of this clonotype. The J gene is TRBJ1-1, the V gene TRBV12-3 or TRBV12-4, with a tentative D call TRBD1 (5 bases). The CDR3 length is 15 residues. Trimming cost V 6 bases and J 1 base, with 15 bases left between them. The CDR3, as DNA: TGTGCCAGCAGCAGAACGGGACTTGCGAACACTGAAGCTTTCTTT. It yields the protein CASSRTGLANTEAFF.

This clonotype was picked up many times. CDR3 coding DNA: TGTGCCATCAGTGAGTCGGGGACAGGGCTAGGCCAGCCCCAGCATTTT. Protein sequence: CAISESGTGLGQPQHF. The rearrangement uses TRBV10-3 and TRBJ1-5; 9 bases are shared with TRBD1. The CDR3 length is 16 residues. In germline, CDR1 is ENHRY, CDR2 SYGVKD. Trimming cost V 0 bases and J 7 bases; bases outside gene matches: 7.

This clonotype was seen ten or more times. A much bigger clone sits one base away, suggesting this may be a read error. This chain joins TRBV28 and TRBJ2-7; no clear D gene. V was trimmed by 5 bases and J by 2 bases, leaving 4 bases between them. Looked up from germline, CDR1 is MDHEN and CDR2 is SYDVKM. The CDR3 has 11 amino acids. The CDR3 nucleotides read TGTGCCAGCAGTATGGCCTACGAGCAGTACTTC. As protein: CASSMAYEQYF. Full variable domain (outside the CDR3, taken from reference TRBV28 and TRBJ2-7): DVKVTQSSRYLVKRTGEKVFLECVQDMDHENMFWYRQDPGLGLRLIYFSYDVKMKEKGDIPEGYSVSREKKERFSLILESASTNQTSMYLCASSMAYEQYFGPGTRLTVT.

This clonotype showed up many times. V gene TRBV4-2 combines with J gene TRBJ1-5, with unresolved D. This CDR3 is 15 amino acids long. The germline V gene encodes CDR1 LGHNA and CDR2 YNFKEQ. V lost 4 bases to trimming and J lost 0 bases, with 10 bases between them. Here the CDR3 DNA reads TGTGCCAGCAGCCCTCGTCAGTTTAGCAATCAGCCCCAGCATTTT. Translated: CASSPRQFSNQPQHF.

The chain combines TRBV28 with TRBJ2-5, with TRBD2 matching 14 bases. The germline V gene encodes CDR1 MDHEN and CDR2 SYDVKM. V lost 7 bases to trimming and J lost 5 bases; unmatched junction nucleotides: 3. The CDR3 runs to 14 residues. DNA for the CDR3: TGTGCCAGCAATCGACTAGCGGGAGGGGAGACCCAGTACTTC. Translating gives CASNRLAGGETQYF.

The table lists this clonotype with many counts. The V gene is TRBV4-1, the J gene TRBJ2-5; 10 bases align to TRBD2. CDR3 size: 15 residues. In germline, CDR1 is MGHRA, CDR2 YSYEKL. Trimming took 0 bases from V and 4 from J; bases not matched to a gene: 2. CDR3 DNA: TGCGCCAGCAGCCAAGACCTAGCGGGAGTAGAGACCCAGTACTTC. It is translated as CASSQDLAGVETQYF.

This clonotype was observed at least ten times. J is TRBJ2-7 and V is TRBV7-2, with 8 bases aligning to TRBD2. The CDR3 totals 14 residues. With 4 bases clipped from V and 4 bases from J, the junction kept 6 bases outside the gene matches. Germline V gene sequence: CDR1 SGHTA, CDR2 FQGNSA. The CDR3 DNA follows: TGTGCCAGCAGCTCTTCTAGCGGGCCTTACGAGCAGTACTTC. Translated: CASSSSSGPYEQYF.

This clonotype came up many times. This sequence joins TRBV6-1 and TRBJ2-7, with D possibly being TRBD2 (6 bases). V was trimmed by 1 base and J by 5 bases, leaving 12 bases between them. The CDR3 spans 14 residues. Germline-derived CDR1 and CDR2 are MNHNS and SASEGT. As DNA, the CDR3 is TGTGCCAGCAGTGAAGGTGGGGGGACGGACGAGCAGTACTTC. This translates into CASSEGGGTDEQYF.

Ten or more counts support this clonotype. The chain employs TRBV28 and TRBJ2-7; 8 nucleotides align to TRBD1. Looked up from germline, CDR1 is MDHEN and CDR2 is SYDVKM. This CDR3 contains 14 residues. The trim removed 4 bases at V and 2 bases at J, leaving 4 bases unmatched. Here the CDR3 reads CASSWQGATYEQYF. Here the CDR3 DNA reads TGTGCCAGCAGTTGGCAGGGGGCTACCTACGAGCAGTACTTC.

The chain combines TRBV12-3 or TRBV12-4 with TRBJ2-2, with D unresolved. The CDR3 totals 14 residues. V was pared by 8 bases and J by 5 bases, with 15 bases between. CDR3 sequence: CASYDLGKTGELFF. The CDR3 DNA sequence: TGTGCCAGCTATGACTTAGGGAAAACCGGGGAGCTGTTTTTT.

This clonotype has ten or more counts. The chain has TRBV7-6 and TRBJ2-7, with D perhaps matching TRBD1 or TRBD2 (6 bases each). Germline CDR1 and CDR2: SGHVS and FNYEAQ. The CDR3 runs 13 residues. V lost 1 base and J 6 bases, leaving 10 bases between the germline ends. In DNA form, the CDR3 reads TGTGCCAGCAGCTTAGTAGAGGGGGGCGAGCAGTACTTC. Translation: CASSLVEGGEQYF.

The chain employs TRBV20-1 and TRBJ1-1, with D perhaps matching TRBD1 (6 bases). Trimming removed 0 bases from V and 7 bases from J, with 9 bases in between. There are 12 residues in the CDR3. Per germline, CDR1 DFQATT and CDR2 SNEGSKA (reference sequence). Here the CDR3 DNA reads TGCAGTGCTAGAGATCAGGGGTTTGAAGCTTTCTTT. It encodes CSARDQGFEAFF.

This clonotype was recorded many times. The genes are TRBV20-1 and TRBJ1-5; possible D gene TRBD1, 6 bases. CDR1 and CDR2 from the germline V gene are DFQATT and SNEGSKA (reference sequence). This CDR3 has 13 residues. With 6 bases removed from V and 8 bases from J, the gap between germline ends came to 17 bases. The DNA for the CDR3 is TGCAGTGCGATACAGGGTGAGGAGGAGCCCCAGCATTTT. Its protein is CSAIQGEEEPQHF.

This clonotype was seen at least ten times. The V and J genes are TRBV19 and TRBJ1-1; D remains unclear. CDR3 length: 13 amino acids. Germline V CDR1 and CDR2: LNHDA, SQIVND (reference sequence). V was pared by 5 bases and J by 7 bases, with 14 bases between. In DNA, the CDR3 is TGTGCCAGTAGTTATAAGGGCTGGCTTGAAGCTTTCTTT. As protein: CASSYKGWLEAFF.

V and J are TRBV28 and TRBJ2-5; D is undetermined. Germline CDR1 and CDR2: MDHEN and SYDVKM. This CDR3 has 14 residues. The V and J ends lost 7 bases and 2 bases respectively, with 14 bases between them. DNA for the CDR3: TGTGCCAGCATCGACGGCCCTCATCAAGAGACCCAGTACTTC. Translated: CASIDGPHQETQYF.

The rearrangement links TRBV7-9 to TRBJ1-1; D ambiguous. Germline V gene data show CDR1 as SEHNR and CDR2 as FQNEAQ (reference sequence). V lost 7 bases and J 1 base, leaving 7 bases between the germline ends. The CDR3 covers 12 residues. As DNA, the CDR3 is TGTGCCAGCAAAACAGCGAACACTGAAGCTTTCTTT. Translating gives CASKTANTEAFF.